The T cell receptor beta chain under discussion was sequenced for a study of Graves' ophthalmopathy and Graves' hyperthyroidism. RNA transcripts provided the template for amplifying TCR beta CDR3 regions. Second-round multiplex PCR came after first-round RT-PCR with HTBI primers. TCRdb reprocessed the multiplex PCR reads with MiXCR, giving one entry per CDR3 protein. This sample has approximately 700,000 distinct CDR3 sequences, with over 40% found just once. V was shortened by 3 bases and J by 10 bases, with 15 bases between the two germline ends. Germline-derived CDR1 and CDR2 are SGHVS and FQNEAQ. The CDR3 totals 14 residues. This clonotype was observed at least ten times.

The chain employs TRBV7-8 and TRBJ1-4; D is unclear. The source of this sequence is an adult man with Graves' ophthalmopathy. Sequences were obtained from peripheral blood. The CDR3 bases are TGTGCCAGCAGCTTCGACTCCGAGTCGGGAAAACTGTTTTTT. Translating it yields CASSFDSESGKLFF.